This T cell receptor beta chain appears in the sequencing data of a study of CXCR3-negative and CXCR3-positive naive CD8 T cells. General observations from the study: TRB CDR3s of CXCR3-positive naive cells were more hydrophobic than those of CXCR3-negative naive cells.

This CDR3 has 14 residues. Germline assignment: CDR1 LNHDA and CDR2 SQIVND (reference sequence). Carrying UMI labels, the TRB cDNA libraries were prepared through 5' RACE. TCRdb derives one entry per CDR3 protein from the 5' RACE reads, leaving out DNA. Listed are 120,000 to 150,000 distinct CDR3 sequences; approximately 0.27% falls within the top ten. As regards this clonotype: Its antigen is still unknown.

The chain has TRBV19 and TRBJ1-5; TCRdb indicates TRBD1, and absent DNA this call remains unverified. The sequenced sample consisted of naive CXCR3+ CD8+ T cells from blood. The sample's subset: CD45RO-CCR7+CD27+CD95- naive CD8+ T cells expressing CXCR3 (TNR3+). The receptor's source is a human donor in good health. Some clones in this sample may be carry-over from other donors' samples. Here the CDR3 reads CASSWDSGNQPQHF.